This T cell receptor (beta chain) was found in a study of shared clonotypes between healthy human individuals. Notes on the study in general: Relative to memory subsets, naive subsets generally showed larger estimated richness.

V dropped 4 bases and J dropped 4; count of bases not matched to a gene: 7. CDR1 is SGHRS and CDR2 is YFSETQ in the germline V gene. The CDR3 contains 15 residues. The table came from immunoSEQ multiplex PCR; TCRdb's copy has only in-frame clones and leaves some out. The data show hundreds of thousands of clones, 73% seen once. Comments on this clone: Its antigen is not identified. The identical CDR3 is also encoded by other nucleotide sequences in the sample.

Specimen: memory CD4+ T cells sorted from blood. This sample's subset: CD45RA-negative fraction. The chain carries TRBV5-1 and TRBJ2-7; 11 bases are shared with TRBD1. The clonotype originates from a woman in her 30s in good health. Written as DNA, the CDR3 is TGCGCCAGCAGCGACCGGACAGGGGGCGTTTACGAGCAGTACTTC. It yields the protein CASSDRTGGVYEQYF. Together with reference TRBV5-1 and TRBJ2-7, the CDR3 gives the full variable domain: KAGVTQTPRYLIKTRGQQVTLSCSPISGHRSVSWYQQTPGQGLQFLFEYFSETQRNKGNFPGRFSGRQFSNSRSEMNVSTLELGDSALYLCASSDRTGGVYEQYFGPGTRLTVT.